This T cell receptor (beta chain) was identified in a study of T cells after yellow fever vaccination. This clonotype was seen a handful of times. The target antigen is unknown. TCRdb recomputed calls from the 5' RACE reads with MiXCR, one row per CDR3 protein. The data hold a few hundred thousand distinct CDR3 sequences, with 7.5% to 9.5% observed a single time. CDR1 is MGHDK, CDR2 SYGVNS, per germline. The CDR3 runs to 13 residues. The ends were cut back, 2 bases at V and 9 bases at J, with 8 bases in the middle. The study's findings and limits: After the booster, nearly 98% of CD4 and just over 85% of CD8 primary-response clones were re-detected.

The sequenced sample was CD4+ T cells sorted from PBMCs, obtained 5 days after the yellow fever booster vaccination. V is TRBV25-1 and J is TRBJ1-6; D unresolved. The sequence derives from a young man who received the YFV17D yellow fever vaccine. The DNA for the CDR3 is TGTGCCAGCAGTGAAAGTAGGGTTTCACCCCTCCACTTT. This encodes CASSESRVSPLHF.